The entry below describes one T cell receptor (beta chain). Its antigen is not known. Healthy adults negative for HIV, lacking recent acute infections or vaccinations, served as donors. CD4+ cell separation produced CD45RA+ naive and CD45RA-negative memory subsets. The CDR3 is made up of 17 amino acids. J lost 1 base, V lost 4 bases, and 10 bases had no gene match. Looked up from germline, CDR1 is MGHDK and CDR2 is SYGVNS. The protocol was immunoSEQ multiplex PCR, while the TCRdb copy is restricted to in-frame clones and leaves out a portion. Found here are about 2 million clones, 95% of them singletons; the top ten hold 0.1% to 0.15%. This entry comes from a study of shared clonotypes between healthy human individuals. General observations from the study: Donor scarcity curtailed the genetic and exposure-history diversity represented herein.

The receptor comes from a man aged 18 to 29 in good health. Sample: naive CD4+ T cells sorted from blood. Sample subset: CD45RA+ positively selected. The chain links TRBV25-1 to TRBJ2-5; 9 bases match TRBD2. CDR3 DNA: TGTGCCAGCAGTGCACGGACTAGCGTAGCCCCCCAAGAGACCCAGTACTTC. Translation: CASSARTSVAPQETQYF.